The 4 T cell receptor beta chains below were found in one sample sequenced in a study of T cells in localized non-small cell lung cancer. Some clones are missing from TCRdb's copy, which holds only in-frame ones; the method was immunoSEQ multiplex PCR. The top ten clones hold 20% to 25% of a sample with tens of thousands of clones, 70% to 90% of them seen once. Sample: peripheral blood, taken before any cancer treatment. The source of these receptors is a woman between 35 and 70 years old with stage I squamous cell lung carcinoma.

The rearrangement uses TRBV5-1 and TRBJ2-7, with 7 nucleotides matching TRBD1. CDR1 and CDR2 (germline): SGHRS, YFSETQ. The trim removed 4 bases at V and 0 bases at J, leaving 10 bases unmatched. The CDR3 loop spans 16 amino acids. The CDR3 loop reads CASSLGGQASSYEQYF. The DNA of the CDR3 is TGCGCCAGCAGCCTAGGAGGACAGGCTTCCTCCTACGAGCAGTACTTC.

This chain links TRBV2 with TRBJ2-7; no reliable D call. The germline V gene has CDR1 SNHLY and CDR2 FYNNEI. The CDR3 consists of 13 residues. V lost 5 bases to trimming and J lost 0 bases, with 8 bases between them. The CDR3, as DNA: TGTGCCAGCAGTTCGACGGACTCCTACGAGCAGTACTTC. As protein: CASSSTDSYEQYF.

The chain is built from TRBV19 and TRBJ2-2; D not resolved. The V gene lost 0 bases and the J gene lost 5 bases, with 10 bases spanning the gap. The CDR3 loop spans 15 amino acids. The germline V gene encodes CDR1 LNHDA and CDR2 SQIVND (reference sequence). In DNA form, the CDR3 reads TGTGCCAGTAGTATAGATACATCGCTGACCGGGGAGCTGTTTTTT. Translating it yields CASSIDTSLTGELFF.

The chain combines TRBV5-4 with TRBJ1-6, with a tentative D call TRBD1 (6 bases). V was shortened by 5 bases and J by 6 bases, with 12 bases between the two germline ends. CDR1 SGHNT and CDR2 YYREEE come from the germline V gene (reference sequence). The CDR3 has 14 residues. This CDR3 reads CASRQQGFNSPLHF. The DNA for the CDR3 is TGTGCCAGCAGACAACAGGGTTTTAATTCACCCCTCCACTTT.